The clone carrying this T cell receptor beta chain was seen only a few times. Antigen: not known. Sequencing was performed with immunoSEQ multiplex PCR; in TCRdb, only in-frame clones are kept and a portion is missing. This table has under 35,000 clones, about 67% appearing once. The sample originates from a study of vaccination effects on CD4 cells after COVID-19. Study information: Sequencing followed a ViraFEST assay step that expanded antigen-specific CD4+ T cells with viral peptide pools. Study-level results: Convalescent patients were scarce, and early post-infection timepoints were absent.

The germline V gene encodes CDR1 SGHRS and CDR2 YFSETQ. V lost 0 bases, J lost 13 bases, and 11 bases stayed unmatched. The CDR3 length is 16 residues. CD4+ T cells were isolated after nine to ten days of culture. Participants got two doses of BNT162b2 or mRNA-1273 vaccine. The TCR sequence derives from a human donor who received a COVID-19 vaccine. The chain recombines TRBV5-1 with TRBJ1-6; 9 bases are a match to TRBD1. The sequencing used CD4+ T cells from PBMCs cultured without peptide, collected after COVID-19 vaccination. The CDR3 nucleotides are TGCGCCAGCAGCTTGGGACAGGGGGGCGGAAGGGATCCCCTCCACTTT. Encoded protein: CASSLGQGGGRDPLHF.